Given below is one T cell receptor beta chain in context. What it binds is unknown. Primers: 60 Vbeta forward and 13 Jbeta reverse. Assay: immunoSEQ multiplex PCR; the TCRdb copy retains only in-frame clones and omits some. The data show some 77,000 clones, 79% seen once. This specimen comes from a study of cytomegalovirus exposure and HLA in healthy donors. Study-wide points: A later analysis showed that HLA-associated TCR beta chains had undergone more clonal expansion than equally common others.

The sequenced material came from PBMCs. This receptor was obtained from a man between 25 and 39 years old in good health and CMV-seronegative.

The CDR3 region is CASSLLSSNQPQHF. The CDR3, as DNA: TGTGCCAGCAGTTTATTGTCGAGCAATCAGCCCCAGCATTTT. This rearrangement joins TRBV28 to TRBJ1-5; D call uncertain. This CDR3 spans 14 amino acids. Germline loops: CDR1 MDHEN, CDR2 SYDVKM. Trimming removed 1 base at V and 1 base at J, with 5 bases between.